This T cell receptor (beta chain) was retrieved from a study of tumour-infiltrating T cells in Burkitt lymphoma. Sample share makes this clone large. Produced via immunoSEQ multiplex PCR; TCRdb's table is partial and in-frame only. The sample lists 12,000 to 15,000 clones, roughly 80% seen once, with around 7.2% in the top ten. The CDR3 extends over 13 amino acids. V lost 3 bases, J lost 6 bases, and 12 bases lay in between. Looked up from germline, CDR1 is LNHDA and CDR2 is SQIVND (reference sequence). This TCR was recovered from a human donor with diffuse large B-cell lymphoma. The chain is built from TRBV19 and TRBJ2-7, with D unresolved. What was sequenced was tumor tissue. The CDR3 protein is CASSISRAVEQYF. In DNA, the CDR3 is TGTGCCAGTAGTATTTCAAGGGCAGTCGAGCAGTACTTC.